These 16 T cell receptor beta chains share one sample of origin, sequenced in a study of spatial heterogeneity in lung cancer. This sample's time point: blood at routine non-recurrence follow-up after resection. TCRs were sequenced from unsorted whole RNA of tumor, nontumor lung or PBMC. Each CDR3 protein gets one entry after TCRdb re-called the 5' RACE reads with MiXCR. The repertoire includes about 30,000 distinct CDR3 sequences, around 6.1% of them detected once, and around a fifth sits in the top ten. This sample comprised PBMCs, obtained at follow-up. The receptors come from a male donor with early-stage non-small cell lung cancer.

By share, this clonotype ranks as medium-sized. The chain carries TRBV18 and TRBJ2-1; possible D gene TRBD2, 5 bases. This CDR3 is built from 13 residues. From germline, CDR1 is KGHSH and CDR2 LQKENI. V was clipped by 3 bases and J by 4 bases, with 7 bases between them. This CDR3 reads CASSPPGYNEQFF. In DNA form, the CDR3 reads TGTGCCAGCTCACCTCCGGGATACAATGAGCAGTTCTTC. The full variable domain, in which reference TRBV18 and TRBJ2-1 provide the parts outside the CDR3, is NAGVMQNPRHLVRRRGQEARLRCSPMKGHSHVYWYRQLPEEGLKFMVYLQKENIIDESGMPKERFSAEFPKEGPSILRIQQVVRGDSAAYFCASSPPGYNEQFFGPGTRLTVL.

This clonotype was counted many times. The V and J genes are TRBV7-8 and TRBJ2-7; 8 bases map to TRBD2. The ends lost 5 bases at V and 3 bases at J; junction bases unmatched: 6. This CDR3 contains 14 residues. The germline V gene encodes CDR1 SGHVS and CDR2 FQNEAQ. CDR3 region: CASSLGLADYEQYV. The CDR3 DNA sequence: TGTGCCAGCAGCCTTGGACTAGCTGACTACGAGCAGTACGTC.

The chain uses TRBV20-1 and TRBJ1-4; D is ambiguous. The CDR3 loop spans 14 amino acids. From germline, CDR1 is DFQATT and CDR2 SNEGSKA (reference sequence). Trimming cost V 0 bases and J 8 bases, with 13 bases left between them. CDR3 DNA sequence: TGCAGTGCTAGAGATTTCGCCCAGGTCGAAAAACTGTTTTTT. Encoded protein: CSARDFAQVEKLFF.

This clonotype was seen at least ten times. This chain links TRBV5-1 with TRBJ2-1, with D unresolved. CDR3 size: 14 residues. The germline V and J ends were trimmed by 0 bases and 0 bases, with 4 bases remaining between them. Germline CDR1 is SGHRS and CDR2 is YFSETQ. CDR3 coding DNA: TGCGCCAGCAGCTTGGAGAGCTCCTACAATGAGCAGTTCTTC. It is translated as CASSLESSYNEQFF.

This clonotype showed up many times. CDR3 in amino acids: CSAVSGTGNTIYF. The CDR3 coding sequence is TGCAGTGCTGTCTCCGGGACAGGAAACACCATATATTTT. V usage is TRBV20-1 and J usage is TRBJ1-3; D perhaps matches TRBD1 (6 bases). The V end was cut by 5 bases, the J end by 4 bases, with 12 bases between. Germline V gene data show CDR1 as DFQATT and CDR2 as SNEGSKA (reference sequence). The CDR3 runs to 13 residues.

This clonotype was detected many times. The V and J genes are TRBV20-1 and TRBJ2-2, with 11 bases that match TRBD2. The CDR3 has 14 residues. V gave up 7 bases and J gave up 4 bases; unmatched junction bases: 5. CDR1 is DFQATT, CDR2 SNEGSKA, per germline (reference sequence). This CDR3 reads CSVGTSGFTGELFF. For the CDR3, the DNA is TGCAGTGTTGGGACTAGCGGCTTCACCGGGGAGCTGTTTTTT.

This clonotype was counted at least ten times. CDR3 DNA: TGTGCCAGTTCGGAGGGGCCAACTAATGAAAAACTGTTTTTT. The encoded protein is CASSEGPTNEKLFF. J is TRBJ1-4 and V is TRBV9; weak D call: TRBD1 (5 bases). V gave up 8 bases and J gave up 0 bases, with 11 bases separating them. Germline CDR1 and CDR2: SGDLS and YYNGEE. This CDR3 is built from 14 residues.

About this clonotype: A read error is possible here, since a much larger clone lies one base away. This chain connects TRBV20-1 to TRBJ1-4, with D unclear. Per germline, CDR1 DFQATT and CDR2 SNEGSKA (reference sequence). V was shortened by 6 bases and J by 3 bases, with 8 bases between the two germline ends. This CDR3 region has 12 residues. The CDR3 DNA reads TGCAGTGCCTCATTTGCTAATGAAAAACTGTTTTTT. Its translation is CSASFANEKLFF.

This clonotype was picked up many times. The chain combines TRBV5-1 with TRBJ2-5, with TRBD2 matching over 7 bases. V gave up 1 base and J gave up 4 bases; unmatched junction bases: 7. The CDR3 consists of 15 residues. Germline V CDR1 and CDR2: SGHRS, YFSETQ. The CDR3 reads CASSLFGRGSETQYF. In DNA, the CDR3 is TGCGCCAGCAGCTTGTTTGGGAGGGGTTCAGAGACCCAGTACTTC.

This clonotype was seen repeatedly, ten times or more. This sequence joins TRBV7-6 and TRBJ1-1; D possibly corresponds to TRBD1 (6 bases). V lost 7 bases to trimming and J lost 2 bases, with 14 bases between them. This CDR3 region has 14 residues. Germline CDR1 SGHVS, CDR2 FNYEAQ. The CDR3 DNA sequence: TGTGCCAGCACCCTCGGACAGCAAAACACTGAAGCTTTCTTT. The encoded protein is CASTLGQQNTEAFF.

This clonotype was seen ten or more times. The V call is TRBV5-1, the J call TRBJ2-7, with D possibly TRBD1 on 5 matching bases. V gave up 1 base and J gave up 2 bases, with 10 bases separating them. CDR1 is SGHRS and CDR2 is YFSETQ in the germline V gene. The CDR3 runs 14 residues. CDR3 DNA sequence: TGCGCCAGCAGCTTGCTTGCAGGGACCTACGAGCAGTACTTC. Protein: CASSLLAGTYEQYF. The full variable domain, completed using reference TRBV5-1 and TRBJ2-7, is KAGVTQTPRYLIKTRGQQVTLSCSPISGHRSVSWYQQTPGQGLQFLFEYFSETQRNKGNFPGRFSGRQFSNSRSEMNVSTLELGDSALYLCASSLLAGTYEQYFGPGTRLTVT.

This clonotype has ten or more counts. The chain uses TRBV2 and TRBJ2-5, with D perhaps TRBD1 (6 bases). V lost 3 bases and J 1 base, leaving 6 bases between the germline ends. Germline-derived CDR1 and CDR2 are SNHLY and FYNNEI. The CDR3 extends over 13 amino acids. CDR3 amino acids: CASSEDSQETQYF. CDR3 in DNA: TGTGCCAGCAGTGAGGACAGCCAAGAGACCCAGTACTTC.

This clonotype appeared many times. The chain recombines TRBV12-3 or TRBV12-4 with TRBJ1-1, with D perhaps matching TRBD1 (5 bases). This CDR3 has 15 residues. V lost 1 base and J lost 2, with 11 bases in between. Here the CDR3 DNA reads TGTGCCAGCAGTTTAGATCGCAGGGCTAACACTGAAGCTTTCTTT. Its translation: CASSLDRRANTEAFF.

This clonotype was seen at least ten times. The J gene is TRBJ2-4, the V gene TRBV2; D may be TRBD1 (6 bases). Germline V gene lookup returns CDR1 SNHLY and CDR2 FYNNEI. The V end was cut by 5 bases, the J end by 9 bases, with 14 bases between. The CDR3 is 13 amino acids. The DNA of the CDR3 is TGTGCCAGCAGTCCTCCGGGACAAGGCATTCAGTACTTC. Its protein is CASSPPGQGIQYF.

This clonotype was seen more than once but under ten times. The genes are TRBV7-2 and TRBJ2-5; a possible D gene is TRBD2 (6 bases). This CDR3 is 17 amino acids long. Trimming took 1 base from V and 4 from J, leaving 19 bases between them. The germline V gene encodes CDR1 SGHTA and CDR2 FQGNSA. The CDR3 nucleotides read TGTGCCAGCAGCTTAGATCGCGGGATCGTGGGTGGAGAGACCCAGTACTTC. Translation gives CASSLDRGIVGGETQYF.

This clonotype has ten or more counts. The gene calls are TRBV11-1 and TRBJ2-7; 9 bases match TRBD2. CDR1 and CDR2 (germline): SGHAT, FQDESV (reference sequence). V gave up 5 bases and J gave up 5 bases; unmatched junction bases: 7. The length of the CDR3 is 14 residues. In DNA, the CDR3 is TGTGCCAGCAGCCTCCATAGGACTAGCGACGAGCAGTACTTC. Protein product: CASSLHRTSDEQYF.